Following are 25 T cell receptor beta chains from one sample sequenced in a study of OX40 agonist ivuxolimab in advanced cancers. Profiled with immunoSEQ multiplex PCR; TCRdb holds only in-frame clones, not every one. The sample includes tens of thousands of clones, about 93% seen only once; the top ten take roughly 6.5%. The starting material was CD4+ or CD8+ T cells sorted from blood, obtained in a trial of the OX40 agonist ivuxolimab. The receptors come from an adult with an advanced solid tumor such as melanoma, head and neck, liver or kidney cancer.

CDR3 nucleotides: TGTGCCAGCAGTGACCTACAGGGCCGGGCTTCTAACTATGGCTACACCTTC. It specifies CASSDLQGRASNYGYTF. The chain uses TRBV27 and TRBJ1-2; perhaps TRBD1 as D (6 bases). The CDR3 consists of 17 residues. Trimming pared 5 bases from V and 0 bases from J, leaving 19 bases between. The V gene's germline CDR1 is MNHEY and CDR2 SMNVEV (reference sequence).

The V call is TRBV19, the J call TRBJ2-1; 7 positions match TRBD1. V lost 7 bases, J lost 8 bases, and 11 bases stayed unmatched. The germline V gene has CDR1 LNHDA and CDR2 SQIVND (reference sequence). This CDR3 has 14 amino acids. Here the CDR3 DNA reads TGTGCCAGTAACTTCGAGGGGGCAGGGGATGAGCAGTTCTTC. This encodes CASNFEGAGDEQFF.

The chain recombines TRBV11-2 with TRBJ2-3; D is tentatively TRBD1 or TRBD2 (6 bases each). The V gene lost 0 bases and the J gene lost 1 base, with 23 bases spanning the gap. The germline V gene encodes CDR1 SGHAT and CDR2 FQNNGV. The CDR3 has 20 amino acids. CDR3 loop: CASSLDWGQLGGSGTDTQYF. For the CDR3, the DNA is TGTGCCAGCAGCTTAGATTGGGGGCAGCTCGGGGGTTCGGGCACAGATACGCAGTATTTT.

Written as DNA, the CDR3 is TGTGCCAGTAGTAGGAGACTAGCGGCCAATGAGCAGTTCTTC. Translated: CASSRRLAANEQFF. The gene calls are TRBV19 and TRBJ2-1; 9 bases are a match to TRBD2. CDR3 size: 14 residues. Germline V lookup: CDR1 LNHDA, CDR2 SQIVND (reference sequence). J gave up 6 bases and V 4 bases, and 4 bases lay outside the gene matches.

The chain joins TRBV9 to TRBJ2-1, with 7 bases fitting TRBD2. The CDR3 has 13 amino acids. The trim removed 2 bases at V and 7 bases at J, leaving 3 bases unmatched. CDR1 SGDLS and CDR2 YYNGEE come from the germline V gene. The CDR3 bases are TGTGCCAGCAGCGTCGGGAGGTCAAATGAGCAGTTCTTC. It encodes CASSVGRSNEQFF.

V is TRBV28 and J is TRBJ1-5, with TRBD1 matching 8 bases. The CDR3 runs to 14 residues. Germline CDR1 reads MDHEN; CDR2 reads SYDVKM. J was trimmed by 5 bases and V by 7 bases; bases with no gene match: 7. CDR3 sequence reads: CASTNRGVDQPQHF. The CDR3 nucleotides are TGTGCCAGCACTAACAGGGGGGTGGATCAGCCCCAGCATTTT.

The gene calls are TRBV6-1 and TRBJ2-2; 10 nucleotides agree with TRBD2. CDR1 and CDR2 from the germline V gene are MNHNS and SASEGT. The J segment lost 3 bases and the V segment lost 3 bases, leaving 13 bases of the junction unmatched. This CDR3 region has 19 residues. CDR3 DNA sequence: TGTGCCAGCAGTGATTTGTCGGAAACTAGCGGGACCTACACCGGGGAGCTGTTTTTT. This encodes CASSDLSETSGTYTGELFF.

The V and J genes are TRBV5-4 and TRBJ2-1, with 9 bases that match TRBD2. Losses at the gene ends were 2 bases for V and 8 bases for J; bases not matched to a gene: 8. The germline V gene has CDR1 SGHNT and CDR2 YYREEE (reference sequence). CDR3 length: 15 residues. The CDR3 DNA reads TGTGCCAGCAGCTTAACCGGGACTAGCCTCGATGAGCAGTTCTTC. It is translated as CASSLTGTSLDEQFF.

This clone appeared a few times. The chain uses TRBV6-1 and TRBJ2-7, with TRBD2 matching 9 bases. Germline V CDR1 and CDR2: MNHNS, SASEGT. This CDR3 is built from 15 residues. The trim removed 1 base at V and 2 bases at J, leaving 3 bases unmatched. CDR3 in amino acids: CASSEGSGSAYEQYF. The CDR3 bases are TGTGCCAGCAGTGAAGGTAGCGGGAGTGCCTACGAGCAGTACTTC.

This clone was seen a single time. The genes are TRBV5-6 and TRBJ2-1; D not resolved. Trimming took 4 bases from V and 3 from J, leaving 11 bases between them. CDR1 is SGHDT and CDR2 is YYEEEE in the germline V gene. This CDR3 has 14 amino acids. Here the CDR3 reads CASSPTGGYNEQFF. Here the CDR3 DNA reads TGTGCCAGCAGCCCAACCGGCGGCTACAATGAGCAGTTCTTC.

The rearrangement uses TRBV9 and TRBJ2-1; D is undetermined. The CDR3 sequence is 12 residues long. CDR1 SGDLS and CDR2 YYNGEE come from the germline V gene. Trimming took 0 bases from V and 7 from J, leaving 5 bases between them. The CDR3 DNA is TGTGCCAGCAGCGTAGAAGAGAATGAGCAGTTCTTC. This translates into CASSVEENEQFF.

The V and J genes are TRBV4-3 and TRBJ1-2; 9 positions agree with TRBD1. The CDR3 runs to 17 residues. Germline V CDR1 and CDR2: LGHNA, YSLEER. V lost 1 base and J lost 2; bases outside the gene matches: 8. Here the CDR3 DNA reads TGCGCCAGCAGCCAAGGCTCCTGGACAGGGGTAAACTATGGCTACACCTTC. It codes for CASSQGSWTGVNYGYTF.

The chain is built from TRBV30 and TRBJ2-2; 10 bases are shared with TRBD1. Trimming took 5 bases from V and 3 from J; bases not matched to a gene: 6. CDR1 GTSNPN and CDR2 SVGIG come from the germline V gene (reference sequence). This CDR3 contains 15 residues. CDR3 DNA sequence: TGTGCCTGGCTGACAGGGGGCGCAGACACCGGGGAGCTGTTTTTT. It encodes CAWLTGGADTGELFF.

The genes are TRBV28 and TRBJ2-3; D unresolved. The germline gives CDR1 MDHEN, CDR2 SYDVKM. This CDR3 region has 15 residues. Trimming pared 3 bases from V and 2 bases from J, leaving 12 bases between. CDR3 DNA sequence: TGTGCCAGCAGTTTCCCCCCGTCCGACACAGATACGCAGTATTTT. Its translation: CASSFPPSDTDTQYF.

Notes on this clone: One end of the junction fails to match germline, which may point to a read error. The genes are TRBV7-7 and TRBJ2-5; TRBD1 is a possible D gene (5 bases). CDR3 length equals 13 residues. Per the germline V gene, CDR1 is SSHAT and CDR2 is FNYEAQ (reference sequence). CDR3 DNA: TGTGCTAGCAGCTTAGGGGTTGTAGAGACCCAGTACTTC. Translating it yields CASSLGVVETQYF. Supplemented by reference TRBV7-7 and TRBJ2-5, the full variable domain reads GAGVSQSPRYKVTKRGQDVTLRCDPISSHATLYWYQQALGQGPEFLTYFNYEAQPDKSGLPSDRFSAERPEGSISTLTIQRTEQRDSAMYRCASSLGVVETQYFGPGTRLLVL.

The chain links TRBV27 to TRBJ1-2; TRBD1 aligns across 8 bases. V lost 4 bases to trimming and J lost 1 base; unmatched junction nucleotides: 5. CDR3 size: 15 residues. The V gene's germline CDR1 is MNHEY and CDR2 SMNVEV (reference sequence). This CDR3 reads CASSYRQGRNYGYTF. Here the CDR3 DNA reads TGTGCCAGCAGTTACCGACAGGGGCGTAACTATGGCTACACCTTC.

J is TRBJ1-5 and V is TRBV11-3, with 9 nucleotides matching TRBD1. CDR3 size: 16 residues. The V segment lost 1 base and the J segment 6 bases; nucleotides outside the gene matches: 7. Per germline, CDR1 SGHNT and CDR2 YENEEA. CDR3 in DNA: TGTGCCAGCAGCTTAGGGTATGGGACAGGGAGTCAGCCCCAGCATTTT. It yields the protein CASSLGYGTGSQPQHF.

The genes are TRBV27 and TRBJ1-6; possible D gene TRBD1, 5 bases. Germline CDR1 MNHEY, CDR2 SMNVEV (reference sequence). This CDR3 has 16 amino acids. Trimming pared 11 bases from V and 0 bases from J, leaving 17 bases between. DNA of the CDR3: TGTGCCTCTAACCGGGGGGGTCCCTCCTATAATTCACCCCTCCACTTT. Encoded protein: CASNRGGPSYNSPLHF.

The chain recombines TRBV21-1 with TRBJ2-7; no check of the table's D call, TRBD1, against the DNA was made. TRBV21-1 is recorded as a pseudogene. This CDR3 comprises 18 residues. The CDR3 loop is CASSHVKAQGTSPYEQYF. The CDR3 nucleotides are TGTGCCAGCAGCCACGTAAAGGCACAGGGGACCTCACCCTACGAGCAGTACTTC.

This clone appeared once. The rearrangement joins TRBV5-5 to TRBJ2-1, with TRBD1 matching over 8 bases. The CDR3 loop spans 14 amino acids. V was clipped by 1 base and J by 8 bases; unmatched bases: 5. Germline V gives CDR1 SGHKS, CDR2 YYEKEE (reference sequence). The CDR3 DNA reads as TGTGCCAGCAGCTTGCTTGACAGGGGCGATGAGCAGTTCTTC. This sequence encodes CASSLLDRGDEQFF.

The genes are TRBV19 and TRBJ2-6, with D perhaps TRBD1 (5 bases). The germline V gene encodes CDR1 LNHDA and CDR2 SQIVND (reference sequence). The CDR3 sequence is 16 residues long. V shed 0 bases and J shed 4 bases, with 10 bases lying between them. The CDR3, as DNA: TGTGCCAGTAGTATAGAAGCAGGGTCAGGGGCCAACGTCCTGACTTTC. Its translation: CASSIEAGSGANVLTF.

The chain has TRBV5-1 and TRBJ2-2; 7 nucleotides align to TRBD1. Germline V gives CDR1 SGHRS, CDR2 YFSETQ. This CDR3 contains 17 residues. V shed 1 base, J shed 4 bases, and the junction held 10 bases outside the gene matches. This CDR3 reads CASSLWPRDRLTGELFF. The CDR3 region has the DNA TGCGCCAGCAGCTTGTGGCCTCGGGACAGACTCACCGGGGAGCTGTTTTTT.

This sequence joins TRBV11-2 and TRBJ1-2, with D uncertain. The CDR3 consists of 14 residues. V was clipped by 1 base and J by 8 bases, with 14 bases between them. The germline gives CDR1 SGHAT, CDR2 FQNNGV. The CDR3 DNA reads as TGTGCCAGCAGCTTAGCCTATGGGTCATGGGGCTACACCTTC. Translation gives CASSLAYGSWGYTF. Looking up the rest from reference TRBV11-2 and TRBJ1-2 gives the full variable domain: EAGVAQSPRYKIIEKRQSVAFWCNPISGHATLYWYQQILGQGPKLLIQFQNNGVVDDSQLPKDRFSAERLKGVDSTLKIQPAKLEDSAVYLCASSLAYGSWGYTFGSGTRLTVV.

V gene TRBV13 combines with J gene TRBJ2-2, with D perhaps TRBD2 (6 bases). Trimming shortened V by 4 bases and J by 2 bases, and 8 bases separated the two germline ends. The CDR3 is 14 amino acids. The germline V gene has CDR1 PRHDT and CDR2 FYEKMQ (reference sequence). The chain's CDR3 is CASSSGLNTGELFF. CDR3 bases: TGTGCCAGCAGCTCGGGACTTAACACCGGGGAGCTGTTTTTT.

The rearrangement links TRBV7-9 to TRBJ2-5, with a possible D match to TRBD2 (5 bases). V lost 1 base, J lost 3 bases, and 9 bases lay in between. Per germline, CDR1 SEHNR and CDR2 FQNEAQ (reference sequence). The CDR3 length is 14 residues. The CDR3: CASSLGGFEETQYF. The CDR3 nucleotides read TGTGCCAGCAGCTTAGGAGGGTTTGAAGAGACCCAGTACTTC.